This T cell receptor (beta chain) is drawn from a study of blood T cell repertoires in COVID-19. The overall study: Collection of acute and convalescent COVID-19 samples took place in the United States, Italy and Spain. PBMCs, B-cell-depleted T cells, or T cells were the source of the cDNA or gDNA that made up the material.

The table came from immunoSEQ multiplex PCR; TCRdb's copy has only in-frame clones and leaves some out. The sample comprises under 200,000 clones, approximately 84% of which are singletons, and approximately 7.7% rests with the top ten. The TCR was taken from a man aged 35 to 55 who had recovered from COVID-19. The specimen was peripheral blood.

Here the CDR3 reads CASSITIGPDEQYF. CDR3 bases: TGTGCCAGTAGTATCACAATTGGTCCCGACGAGCAGTACTTC. The chain links TRBV19 to TRBJ2-7; D gene ambiguous. The germline V gene encodes CDR1 LNHDA and CDR2 SQIVND (reference sequence). The length of the CDR3 is 14 residues. V lost 3 bases and J lost 5, with 14 bases in between.